This paragraph reports one T cell receptor (beta chain). This clone was recorded once. What antigen it recognizes has not been identified. Base-call qualities are not available, and no considerably larger clone is one nucleotide away. The CDR3, cysteine through phenylalanine, is 13 amino acids long. Only the CDR3 DNA stays, 39 bases, in frame from base 1. Cut back by 5 bases and 3 bases, the V and J ends lie 10 bases apart. CDR1 and CDR2, per the germline V gene (reference sequence), are LNHDA and SQIVND. TCRbeta CDR3 regions were amplified from genomic DNA by means of the immunoSEQ Assay, a bias-controlled multiplex PCR. The study's processing was this. The number of nucleated cells in each sample was estimated by amplification of reference gene primers within the assay. Sequence reads were collapsed and filtered to measure the absolute abundance of every unique TCRbeta CDR3 rearrangement. Productive Simpson clonality was computed per sample as the square root of Simpson's diversity index over productive rearrangements. The immuneACCESS repertoire file appears here via TCRdb, limited to in-frame rearrangements. These files lack a portion of the clones; in checked studies, under half of the deficit traces to unresolved V genes, and the cause of the others is not known. V and J calls and clone size follow that table, whereas D and trimming were derived from the DNA. In this sample the table shows 35,000 to 45,000 clones, roughly nine tenths of which occur a single time. Of the sample, 8% to 10% is held by the ten largest clones.

The data derive from a study of blood T cell repertoires in COVID-19 (dated by TCRdb to the early 2020s). With respect to the entire study: Collaborator samples came from the United States, Italy and Spain and covered acute and convalescent phases of COVID-19. Sample metadata almost always included a de-identified subject ID, COVID-19 status, age in years and sex. The samples were drawn from two sources: the first 160 participants of the ongoing ImmuneRACE study, and over 1,000 subjects contributed by 6 global collaborators. The prospective study material was composed of cDNA or gDNA derived from T cells, B-cell-depleted T cells, or PBMCs. The repertoires were made available in a free public database intended to serve as a resource for research on the immune response to SARS-CoV-2. The dataset comprised deeply sampled blood TCRbeta repertoires from subjects exposed to, actively infected with, or recovered from COVID-19. Where available, HLA class I and class II types were taken from metadata supplied by the sample provider and were not determined by assay-based typing.

Collaborating institutions collected whole blood in K2EDTA tubes following their own protocols. For TCRbeta analysis, collaborators shipped samples as frozen whole blood, isolated PBMCs, or DNA extracted from either of those sample types. General findings and caveats noted by the study authors: The amount of clinical and demographic metadata varied by source and participant and was provided uncurated.

Specimen: peripheral blood. The chain employs TRBV19 and TRBJ1-1; possibly the D gene is TRBD1, per 6 matching bases. The receptor comes from a man aged 50 to 59 with active COVID-19. In nucleotide form, the sequence is TGTGCCAGTAGTCCGACAGGCGACACTGAAGCTTTCTTT. Its amino acids are CASSPTGDTEAFF.